This T cell receptor (beta chain) stems from a study of blood T cell repertoires in COVID-19. The table came from immunoSEQ multiplex PCR; TCRdb's copy has only in-frame clones and leaves some out. The sample contains approximately 200,000 clones, 70% to 90% of which appear only once. Source material: PBMCs or T cells enriched from blood (not recorded which). The source of this sequence is a woman in her thirties or forties with acute COVID-19.

The CDR3 loop is CASSQLSGGREETQYF. CDR3 DNA sequence: TGCGCCAGCAGCCAGCTTAGCGGGGGCCGTGAAGAGACCCAGTACTTC. The gene calls are TRBV4-1 and TRBJ2-5; 9 bases map to TRBD2. The J segment lost 3 bases and the V segment lost 3 bases, leaving 8 bases of the junction unmatched. CDR1 and CDR2 from the germline V gene are MGHRA and YSYEKL. The CDR3 runs 16 residues.